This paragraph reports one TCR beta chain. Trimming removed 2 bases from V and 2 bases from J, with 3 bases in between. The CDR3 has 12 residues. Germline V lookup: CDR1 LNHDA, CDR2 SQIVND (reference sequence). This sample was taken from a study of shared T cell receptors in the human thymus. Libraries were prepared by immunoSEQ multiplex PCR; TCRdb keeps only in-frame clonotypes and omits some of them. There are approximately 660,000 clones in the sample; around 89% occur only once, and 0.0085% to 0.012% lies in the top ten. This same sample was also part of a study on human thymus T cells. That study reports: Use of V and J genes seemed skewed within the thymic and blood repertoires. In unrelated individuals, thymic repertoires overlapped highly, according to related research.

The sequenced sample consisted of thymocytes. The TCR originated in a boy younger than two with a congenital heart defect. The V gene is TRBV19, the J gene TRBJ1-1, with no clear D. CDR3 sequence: CASSIQNTEAFF. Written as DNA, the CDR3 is TGTGCCAGTAGTATACAAAACACTGAAGCTTTCTTT.